This TCR beta chain was documented in a study of T cell changes during pregnancy in multiple sclerosis. Using immunoSEQ multiplex PCR, the repertoire was profiled, and TCRdb retains in-frame clones only, with some absent. The sample includes roughly 17,000 clones, over 75% seen only once; the top ten take 7.5% to 10%. This specimen consisted of CD8+ T cells from peripheral blood mononuclear cells, obtained after pregnancy. The source of this sequence is a female donor with multiple sclerosis, enrolled in a pregnancy study.

The DNA for the CDR3 is TGTGCCAGCAGCACCAGCCGCGGGGAGGGGACCTACGAGCAGTACTTC. Translation gives CASSTSRGEGTYEQYF. This chain uses TRBV7-2 with TRBJ2-7; 7 bases align to TRBD2. This CDR3 comprises 16 residues. The V gene end was trimmed by 5 bases and the J gene end by 2 bases; junction bases not matched to a gene: 12. In germline, CDR1 is SGHTA, CDR2 FQGNSA.